The sequence of this T cell receptor (beta chain) was determined in a study of blood T cell repertoires in COVID-19. Study context: Whether acute or convalescent, the COVID-19 samples came from the United States, Italy and Spain. The cDNA or gDNA used as material had been derived from T cells, B-cell-depleted T cells, or PBMCs.

Methods used by the authors: Estimates of nucleated cell counts were drawn from the amplification of reference gene primers. The repertoire was sequenced with immunoSEQ multiplex PCR; TCRdb's copy has only in-frame clones and lacks some. D and trimming come from the DNA, and the V and J calls and clone size come from that table. The sample contains about 46,000 clones, roughly 88% of which appear only once. CDR1 is SGHDN, CDR2 FVKESK, per germline. Trimming at V came to 2 bases and at J to 6 bases, leaving 10 bases not matched to a gene. The CDR3 is made up of 16 amino acids. This TCR came from a human donor in a cohort sampled during active COVID-19. The donor label of this sample is uncertain. The sample comprised peripheral blood. The J gene is TRBJ2-1, the V gene TRBV14, with 7 bases fitting TRBD2. The CDR3 region is CASSQKAAGDGNEQFF. The CDR3, as DNA: TGTGCCAGCAGCCAAAAAGCGGCGGGAGACGGCAATGAGCAGTTCTTC.